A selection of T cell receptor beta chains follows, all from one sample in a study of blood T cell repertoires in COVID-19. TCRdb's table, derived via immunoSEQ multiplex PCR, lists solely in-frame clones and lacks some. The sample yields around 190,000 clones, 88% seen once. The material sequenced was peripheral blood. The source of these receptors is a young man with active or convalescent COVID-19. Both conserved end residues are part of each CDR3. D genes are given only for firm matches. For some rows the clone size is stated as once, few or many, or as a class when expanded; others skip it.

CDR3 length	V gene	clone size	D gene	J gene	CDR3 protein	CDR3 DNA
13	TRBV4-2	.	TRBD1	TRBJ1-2	CASSLGTGGGYTF	TGTGCCAGCAGCCTCGGGACAGGCGGTGGCTACACCTTC
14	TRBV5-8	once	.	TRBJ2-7	CASSIYRVSYEQYF	TGTGCCAGCAGCATCTACAGGGTTTCCTACGAGCAGTACTTC
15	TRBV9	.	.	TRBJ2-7	CASSPAPREIYEQYF	TGTGCCAGCAGCCCAGCCCCACGGGAGATTTACGAGCAGTACTTC
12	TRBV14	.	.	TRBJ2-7	CASSQDEYEQYF	TGTGCCAGCAGCCAAGATGAGTACGAGCAGTACTTC
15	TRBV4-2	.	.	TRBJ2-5	CASSQGLHAGETQYF	TGTGCCAGCAGCCAAGGTCTCCACGCCGGGGAGACCCAGTACTTC
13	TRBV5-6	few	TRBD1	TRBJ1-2	CASSFDRARGYTF	TGTGCCAGCAGCTTTGACAGGGCGAGAGGCTACACCTTC
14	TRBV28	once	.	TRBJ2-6	CASSLLAGANVLTF	TGTGCCAGCAGTTTATTAGCTGGGGCCAACGTCCTGACTTTC
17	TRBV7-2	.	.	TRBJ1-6	CASSLGGGGGSNSPLHF	TGTGCCAGCAGCTTAGGCGGGGGAGGGGGGAGTAATTCACCCCTCCACTTT
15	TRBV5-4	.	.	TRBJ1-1	CASSLARGMNTEAFF	TGTGCCAGCAGCTTGGCCCGGGGGATGAACACTGAAGCTTTCTTT
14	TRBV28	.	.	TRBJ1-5	CAISGDYSNQPQHF	TGTGCCATCTCAGGGGACTATAGCAATCAGCCCCAGCATTTT
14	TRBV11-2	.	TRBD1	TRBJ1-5	CASSPGQPNQPQHF	TGTGCCAGCAGTCCGGGACAGCCGAATCAGCCCCAGCATTTT
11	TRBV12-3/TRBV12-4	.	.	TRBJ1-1	CASCTGYEAFF	TGTGCCAGCTGCACGGGTTATGAAGCTTTCTTT
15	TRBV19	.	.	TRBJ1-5	CASSIFSRGNQPQHF	TGTGCCAGTAGTATTTTCTCTCGGGGGAATCAGCCCCAGCATTTT
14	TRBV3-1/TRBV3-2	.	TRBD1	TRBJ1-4	CASSHWDRGEKLFF	TGTGCCAGCAGCCACTGGGACAGGGGGGAAAAACTGTTTTTT
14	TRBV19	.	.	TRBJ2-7	CASSLSQGKYEQYF	TGTGCCAGTAGTTTGTCACAGGGTAAATACGAGCAGTACTTC
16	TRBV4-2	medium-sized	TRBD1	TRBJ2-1	CASSQEGSGGFNEQFF	TGTGCCAGCAGCCAAGAAGGATCAGGGGGTTTCAATGAGCAGTTCTTC
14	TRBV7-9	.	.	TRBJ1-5	CASSLGGLDQPQHF	TGTGCCAGCAGCCTGGGGGGATTGGATCAGCCCCAGCATTTT
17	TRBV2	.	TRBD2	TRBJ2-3	CASSEPGLAGITDTQYF	TGTGCCAGCAGTGAACCCGGACTAGCGGGAATCACAGATACGCAGTATTTT
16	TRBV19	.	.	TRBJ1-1	CASSKGTGEMNTEAFF	TGTGCCAGTAGTAAGGGGACGGGGGAAATGAACACTGAAGCTTTCTTT
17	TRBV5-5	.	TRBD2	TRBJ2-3	CASSLRPLAGNTDTQYF	TGTGCCAGCAGCCTCAGACCCCTAGCGGGGAACACAGATACGCAGTATTTT
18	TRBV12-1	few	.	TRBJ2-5	CASSPWARRRHRQETQYF	TGTGCCAGCAGCCCTTGGGCCCGCCGCAGACACCGACAAGAGACCCAGTACTTC
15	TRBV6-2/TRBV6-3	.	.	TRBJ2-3	CASSYGGQGTDTQYF	TGTGCCAGCAGTTACGGCGGACAAGGCACAGATACGCAGTATTTT